The entry below describes one T cell receptor beta chain. The antigen is not known. This entry is derived from a study of monozygotic twins with inflammatory bowel disease. General observations from the study: Any single strong signal or clonotype tied to IBD lacked support.

There are 15 residues in the CDR3. Every TCR library used roughly 3,700 ng of total RNA. UMIs incorporating a 6-nucleotide sample barcode were appended by means of template switching. Using TCRalpha and TCRbeta cDNA, the researchers carried out two nested PCRs that lasted around 15 and 9 cycles. From the 5' RACE reads, TCRdb lists one entry per CDR3 protein and no DNA. Here the sample table reports around 450,000 distinct CDR3 sequences. The sequence was obtained from a human donor with ulcerative colitis or Crohn's disease, or a healthy co-twin of an affected twin (not recorded which). The sequenced sample was blood. The gene calls are TRBV12-3 or TRBV12-4 and TRBJ2-1; no DNA is available, so the TRBD1 call from TCRdb remains unchecked. This CDR3 reads CASSLGQGGYDEQFF.